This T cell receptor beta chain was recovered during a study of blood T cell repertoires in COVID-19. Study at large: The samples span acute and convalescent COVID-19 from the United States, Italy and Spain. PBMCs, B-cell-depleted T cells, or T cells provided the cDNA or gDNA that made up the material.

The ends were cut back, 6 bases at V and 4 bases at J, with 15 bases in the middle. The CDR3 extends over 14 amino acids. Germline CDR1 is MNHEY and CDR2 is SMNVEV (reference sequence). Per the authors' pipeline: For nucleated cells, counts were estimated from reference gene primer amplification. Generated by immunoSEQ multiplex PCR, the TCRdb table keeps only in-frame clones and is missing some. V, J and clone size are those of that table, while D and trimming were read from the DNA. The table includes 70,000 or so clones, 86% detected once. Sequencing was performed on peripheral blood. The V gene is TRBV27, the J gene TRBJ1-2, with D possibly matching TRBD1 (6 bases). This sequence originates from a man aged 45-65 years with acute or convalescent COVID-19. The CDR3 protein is CASRTHRAPYGYTF. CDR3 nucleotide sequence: TGTGCCAGCAGAACTCACAGGGCACCCTATGGCTACACCTTC.